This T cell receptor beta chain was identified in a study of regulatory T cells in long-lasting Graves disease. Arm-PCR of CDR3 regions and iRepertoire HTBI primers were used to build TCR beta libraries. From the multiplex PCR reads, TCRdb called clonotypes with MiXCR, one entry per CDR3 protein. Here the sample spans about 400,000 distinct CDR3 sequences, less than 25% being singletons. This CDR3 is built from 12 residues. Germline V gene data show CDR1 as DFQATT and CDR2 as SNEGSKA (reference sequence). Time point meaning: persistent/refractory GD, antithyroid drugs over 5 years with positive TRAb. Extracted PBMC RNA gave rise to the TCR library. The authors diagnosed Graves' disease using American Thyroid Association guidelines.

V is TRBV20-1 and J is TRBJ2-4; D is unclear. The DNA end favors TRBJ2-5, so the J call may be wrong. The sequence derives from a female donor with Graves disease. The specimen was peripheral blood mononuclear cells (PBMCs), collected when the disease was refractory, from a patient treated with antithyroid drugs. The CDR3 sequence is CSARAEKETQYF. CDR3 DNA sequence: TGCAGTGCTAGAGCGGAAAAGGAGACCCAGTACTTC.